This record looks at one T cell receptor beta chain sequence and its context. Deletions cut 5 bases from V and 3 bases from J, with 14 bases between. This CDR3 has 14 residues. Germline values: CDR1 MNHNS, CDR2 SASEGT. This record comes from a study of PD-1 blockade in mismatch repair-deficient tumors. Assay: immunoSEQ multiplex PCR; the TCRdb copy retains only in-frame clones and omits some. This table holds tens of thousands of clones, approximately 88% found once. Source: peripheral blood, taken 52 weeks after starting pembrolizumab. This receptor was identified in an adult with mismatch repair-deficient cancer. The V gene is TRBV6-1, the J gene TRBJ2-7; no reliable D call. The CDR3 DNA sequence: TGTGCCAGCAGTTTCCGGGCTAGTGGCTACGAGCAGTACTTC. Amino acids: CASSFRASGYEQYF.